The next 7 T cell receptor beta chains were all read from a single sample in a study of T cells in Graves' hyperthyroidism and ophthalmopathy. TCR beta CDR3 region amplification was performed from RNA transcripts. HTBI primers were used for first-round RT-PCR of the TCR CDR3. TCRdb called the multiplex PCR reads again in MiXCR, with one record for every CDR3 protein. Of hundreds of thousands of distinct CDR3 sequences listed, over 15% were seen once; the top ten hold roughly a sixth. The source material was blood. Receptor source: a woman aged 45 to 65 with Graves' hyperthyroidism that later progressed to Graves' ophthalmopathy.

This chain links TRBV7-9 with TRBJ2-1, with 11 nucleotides matching TRBD2. V lost 5 bases and J lost 7; bases outside the gene matches: 16. Per the germline V gene, CDR1 is SEHNR and CDR2 is FQNEAQ (reference sequence). The length of the CDR3 is 18 residues. CDR3 residues: CASSPGTSGGRRWNEQFF. In nucleotides, the CDR3 is TGTGCCAGCAGCCCAGGCACTAGCGGGGGACGCCGATGGAATGAGCAGTTCTTC.

This clonotype occurred many times. The chain links TRBV7-3 to TRBJ2-5, with D unclear. With 1 base removed from V and 2 bases from J, the gap between germline ends came to 5 bases. This CDR3 has 13 amino acids. Germline V CDR1 and CDR2: SGHTA, FQGTGA. The CDR3 nucleotides are TGTGCCAGCAGCTTAAATTTGCAAGAGACCCAGTACTTC. This sequence encodes CASSLNLQETQYF.

This clonotype appeared many times. The chain couples TRBV20-1 to TRBJ1-5; D possibly corresponds to TRBD1 (6 bases). Trimming left V 2 bases short and J 1 base short, with 15 bases between. Germline values: CDR1 DFQATT, CDR2 SNEGSKA (reference sequence). The CDR3 is 16 amino acids. The CDR3 DNA sequence: TGCAGTGCTAGACAAACCGGGACAACCAGCAATCAGCCCCAGCATTTT. Translating it yields CSARQTGTTSNQPQHF.

This clonotype has more than one count but fewer than ten. The chain has TRBV6-2 or TRBV6-3 and TRBJ1-3, with TRBD1 matching over 8 bases. The J segment lost 0 bases and the V segment lost 6 bases, leaving 7 bases of the junction unmatched. The CDR3 is 16 amino acids. CDR1 is MNHEY and CDR2 is SVGEGT in the germline V gene. The chain's CDR3 is CASRGQVWLSGNTIYF. CDR3 bases: TGTGCCAGCAGGGGACAGGTTTGGCTCTCTGGAAACACCATATATTTT.

The chain is built from TRBV12-5 and TRBJ2-2; D unresolved. The germline V gene encodes CDR1 LGHNT and CDR2 FRNRAP. The CDR3 sequence is 15 residues long. Trimming left V 3 bases short and J 0 bases short, with 8 bases between. CDR3 amino acids: CASGLGQANTGELFF. The CDR3, as DNA: TGTGCTAGTGGTTTAGGGCAAGCGAACACCGGGGAGCTGTTTTTT.

This clonotype was observed at least ten times. The chain joins TRBV3-1 to TRBJ2-5; D remains ambiguous. The CDR3 consists of 13 residues. V lost 6 bases, J lost 5 bases, and 13 bases lay in between. CDR1 is LGHDT and CDR2 is YNNKEL in the germline V gene (reference sequence). The CDR3 DNA reads as TGTGCCAGCAGGCGGACCTCCCGGGAGACCCAGTACTTC. Amino acids: CASRRTSRETQYF.

This clonotype came up a few times. The chain couples TRBV4-1 to TRBJ2-1; weak D call: TRBD1 (6 bases). Germline assignment: CDR1 MGHRA and CDR2 YSYEKL. Trimming pared 0 bases from V and 7 bases from J, leaving 10 bases between. This CDR3 has 14 amino acids. The CDR3: CASSQERQGNEQFF. CDR3 DNA: TGCGCCAGCAGCCAAGAGCGGCAGGGGAATGAGCAGTTCTTC.